In its sample, the clone carrying this T cell receptor beta chain was seen a few times. For CDR3 and TCR beta VDJ profiling, genomic DNA was the template used. TCRdb fed the reads into MiXCR, producing one record per CDR3 protein. This table has 60,000 to 75,000 distinct CDR3 sequences, roughly 58% appearing once. This specimen belongs to a study of CD8+CD57+ T cells in acquired aplastic anemia. Study details: DNA per sorted CD4+ or CD8+ sample ranged roughly 0.18 to 30 ug, averaging approximately 3.3 ug.

Germline loops: CDR1 ENHRY, CDR2 SYGVKD. The CDR3 runs 13 residues. V dropped 6 bases and J dropped 4 bases, with 12 bases sitting between them. The receptor was isolated from a human donor in good health, serving as a control. The rearrangement uses TRBV10-3 and TRBJ1-1; D unresolved. Sequenced: sorted CD4+, CD8+, or CD8+CD57+ T cells (not recorded which) from PBMCs. CDR3 bases: TGTGCCATCAGGTTAAAGGACGGCACTGAAGCTTTCTTT. Translation gives CAIRLKDGTEAFF.